The rows below give T cell receptor beta chains drawn from one sample of a study of blood T cells in healthy people across ages. TCRdb independently ran MiXCR on the 5' RACE reads; one entry per CDR3 protein. The sample carries just under 750,000 distinct CDR3 sequences, about a fifth recorded once. The material sequenced was blood. The receptor source for this set is a man in his 70s in good health. Each CDR3 is given with its conserved first and last residue. Each record gives: D gene, V gene, J gene, clone size, CDR3 protein, CDR3 DNA. The D gene is left open where the match is weak. Not all rows give a size; the values are once, few, many and, for expanded clones, a class.

D gene: .
V gene: TRBV12-3/TRBV12-4
J gene: TRBJ2-4
clone size: .
CDR3 protein: CASSFRGLAKNIQYF
CDR3 DNA: TGTGCCAGCAGTTTCCGGGGGCTTGCCAAAAACATTCAGTACTTC

D gene: TRBD1
V gene: TRBV7-9
J gene: TRBJ1-1
clone size: .
CDR3 protein: CASSPGRTGTNTEAFF
CDR3 DNA: TGTGCCAGCAGCCCTGGGAGGACAGGGACGAACACTGAAGCTTTCTTT

D gene: .
V gene: TRBV12-3/TRBV12-4
J gene: TRBJ1-6
clone size: .
CDR3 protein: CASSNWAEDSPLHF
CDR3 DNA: TGTGCCAGCAGCAACTGGGCTGAGGATTCACCCCTCCACTTT

D gene: .
V gene: TRBV25-1
J gene: TRBJ1-2
clone size: few
CDR3 protein: CASSELGLGLGGYTF
CDR3 DNA: TGTGCCAGCAGTGAATTGGGACTGGGGCTGGGTGGCTACACCTTC

D gene: TRBD1
V gene: TRBV5-1
J gene: TRBJ2-3
clone size: .
CDR3 protein: CASSRGQGDSTDTQYF
CDR3 DNA: TGCGCCAGCAGCCGGGGACAGGGGGATTCCACAGATACGCAGTATTTT

D gene: TRBD2
V gene: TRBV6-2/TRBV6-3
J gene: TRBJ2-1
clone size: .
CDR3 protein: CASSSGGGGSYEQFF
CDR3 DNA: TGTGCCAGCAGTTCTGGTGGTGGCGGGAGCTATGAGCAGTTCTTC

D gene: TRBD2
V gene: TRBV14
J gene: TRBJ2-5
clone size: few
CDR3 protein: CASSQGLAGAKTQYF
CDR3 DNA: TGTGCCAGCAGCCAGGGACTAGCGGGAGCGAAGACCCAGTACTTC

D gene: TRBD2
V gene: TRBV29-1
J gene: TRBJ2-5
clone size: many
CDR3 protein: CSGTSSKETQYF
CDR3 DNA: TGCAGCGGGACTAGTTCTAAAGAGACCCAGTACTTC

D gene: .
V gene: TRBV24-1
J gene: TRBJ2-1
clone size: once
CDR3 protein: CATSDLAVSSYNEQFF
CDR3 DNA: TGTGCCACCAGTGATTTGGCGGTTAGCTCCTACAATGAGCAGTTCTTC

D gene: .
V gene: TRBV28
J gene: TRBJ2-2
clone size: few
CDR3 protein: CASNRSGTQNTGELLF
CDR3 DNA: TGTGCCAGCAACCGGTCCGGGACACAGAACACCGGGGAGCTGCTTTTT

D gene: .
V gene: TRBV15
J gene: TRBJ2-1
clone size: .
CDR3 protein: CATSRGQLNNEQFF
CDR3 DNA: TGTGCCACCAGCAGAGGTCAGTTAAACAATGAGCAGTTCTTC

D gene: TRBD2
V gene: TRBV12-3/TRBV12-4
J gene: TRBJ2-3
clone size: few
CDR3 protein: CASSSGTRVDTQYF
CDR3 DNA: TGTGCCAGCAGCTCCGGGACTAGAGTAGATACGCAGTATTTT

D gene: .
V gene: TRBV2
J gene: TRBJ1-2
clone size: .
CDR3 protein: CASSVVVRDYGYTF
CDR3 DNA: TGTGCCAGCAGTGTAGTCGTTCGCGACTATGGCTACACCTTC

D gene: .
V gene: TRBV29-1
J gene: TRBJ2-5
clone size: .
CDR3 protein: CSVGQEQETQYF
CDR3 DNA: TGCAGCGTTGGACAAGAGCAAGAGACCCAGTACTTC

D gene: TRBD2
V gene: TRBV2
J gene: TRBJ2-1
clone size: .
CDR3 protein: CARTSGSLNEQFF
CDR3 DNA: TGTGCCAGGACTAGCGGGAGCCTCAATGAGCAGTTCTTC

D gene: .
V gene: TRBV5-1
J gene: TRBJ2-7
clone size: .
CDR3 protein: CASSLPSSYEQYF
CDR3 DNA: TGCGCCAGCAGCCTTCCTTCCTCCTACGAGCAGTACTTC

D gene: TRBD1
V gene: TRBV6-6
J gene: TRBJ1-4
clone size: few
CDR3 protein: CASSRQGAGKKLFF
CDR3 DNA: TGTGCCAGCAGCAGGCAGGGGGCGGGTAAAAAACTGTTTTTT

D gene: .
V gene: TRBV5-1
J gene: TRBJ1-1
clone size: few
CDR3 protein: CASSLTAGPQNTEAFF
CDR3 DNA: TGCGCCAGCAGCTTGACGGCAGGTCCTCAGAACACTGAAGCTTTCTTT

D gene: TRBD2
V gene: TRBV5-1
J gene: TRBJ2-1
clone size: .
CDR3 protein: CASSGRLAGGSYNEQFF
CDR3 DNA: TGCGCCAGCAGCGGAAGACTAGCGGGAGGGTCCTACAATGAGCAGTTCTTC